This T cell receptor (beta chain) was obtained from a study of T-cell memory formation after mild COVID-19 (dated by TCRdb to the early 2020s). As for the study more broadly: Most TCR sequence clusters were specific to one of the two donors. In a couple of donors, T-cell clones that expanded and contracted after mild COVID-19 were followed by sequencing TCRalpha and TCRbeta repertoires longitudinally. The cohort was made up of two young adult volunteers, one female and one male, who were previously healthy. Summary of the overall study and its limitations: Whether the second-wave clones peaking on day 37 were SARS-CoV-2 specific was not confirmed. The study covered only two mild cases, and larger cohorts including severe cases with pre-infection samples were considered necessary. Clones contracting from day 15 to 85 had balanced CD4/CD8 phenotypes, while a second wave expanding from day 15 to 37 was biased towards CD4+. Contracting CD4+ clones appeared mostly in the CM and EM memory subsets, whereas CD8+ clones were enriched in EMRA. Some responding clones were detected in pre-infection memory, suggesting pre-existing cross-reactive memory T cells joined the SARS-CoV-2 response.

Trimming removed 2 bases from V and 1 base from J, leaving 10 bases between the germline ends. Per the germline V gene, MNHEY is the CDR1 and SVGAGI is the CDR2. Including the terminal cysteine and phenylalanine, the CDR3 comprises 15 residues. Of the read, only the CDR3 DNA is kept; its 45 bases are in frame from base 1. This sample was sequenced with an Illumina NovaSeq 6000. Using 5'RACE with constant-segment primers, TCRalpha and TCRbeta cDNA libraries were constructed, with sample barcodes and unique molecular identifiers added in the process. Trizol reagent was used to extract RNA from every sample. Library amplification was performed in two PCR steps, and a second sample barcode and Illumina TruSeq adapters were introduced in the second step. The libraries were sequenced on an Illumina NovaSeq using 2 x 150 bp paired-end reads. In the authors' own workflow: With migec v1.2.7, reads were demultiplexed and then collapsed into UMI-guided consensus sequences. Using mixcr v2.1.11, UMI consensuses were aligned to TRA and TRB V and J templates and then assembled into clonotypes. Expanded or contracted clonotypes were those called significant by both edgeR and NoisET, with noise models trained on biological replicates. edgeR calls used a false discovery rate-adjusted p below 0.01 and a log2 fold-change threshold of 1. PCA with hierarchical clustering of max-normalized trajectories of the 1000 most abundant clonotypes was used as exploratory dynamics analysis. Separately sequenced CD4+ and CD8+ repertoires were used to assign a CD4 or CD8 phenotype to each responding clone. TCRdb redid the processing of the public reads, applying fastp at Q25 and MiXCR, and retained in-frame beta chains. One record per CDR3 amino acid sequence lists the most common genes and DNA. The V and J calls here are based on TCRdb, not the publication. The sample records some 330,000 distinct CDR3 sequences, around 21% of which are singletons. Jointly, the top ten make up around an eighth of the sample.

Details on this clonotype: Its recognized antigen is unknown. No base qualities exist here, and no much larger clone lies one base off it.

Ficoll-Paque density gradient centrifugation was used to isolate PBMCs. The material sequenced was PBMCs or a T cell subset sorted from them (not recorded which). The sequence was obtained from an adult woman who had mild COVID-19 (a few samples of this study predate the infection). The sample titles of this study are shuffled in the database, so cell type and time point are left out; the donor was told from shared clones. The rearranged segments are TRBV6-5 and TRBJ2-3; there is no confident call for the D gene. The DNA reads TGTGCCAGCAGTTACGGGCGGTATGGCACAGATACGCAGTATTTT. The resulting protein is CASSYGRYGTDTQYF.